The 28 T cell receptor beta chains below all came from one sample that was sequenced in a study of blood T cell repertoires in COVID-19. Libraries were prepared by immunoSEQ multiplex PCR; TCRdb keeps only in-frame clonotypes and omits some of them. The sample lists around 250,000 clones; approximately 88% were seen once. The sample consisted of peripheral blood. These receptors all stem from a woman in her 70s with COVID-19, enrolled during active disease.

The CDR3: CASSVNNGIGQPQHF. As DNA, the CDR3 is TGTGCCAGCAGCGTAAACAACGGGATAGGGCAGCCCCAGCATTTT. The chain links TRBV7-6 to TRBJ1-5; no firm D call. CDR1 and CDR2 (germline): SGHVS, FNYEAQ. CDR3 length: 15 residues. V dropped 5 bases and J dropped 7 bases, with 18 bases sitting between them. The complete variable domain, with remaining parts taken from reference TRBV7-6 and TRBJ1-5, reads GAGVSQSPRYKVTKRGQDVALRCDPISGHVSLYWYRQALGQGPEFLTYFNYEAQQDKSGLPNDRFSAERPEGSISTLTIQRTEQRDSAMYRCASSVNNGIGQPQHFGDGTRLSIL.

For the CDR3, the DNA is TGTGCCAGCAGTCTTACTAGCGGGAGTGTGATGGAGACCCAGTACTTC. It codes for CASSLTSGSVMETQYF. This chain joins TRBV7-2 and TRBJ2-5, with 11 bases fitting TRBD2. The CDR3 spans 16 residues. The germline V gene has CDR1 SGHTA and CDR2 FQGNSA. The ends lost 6 bases at V and 5 bases at J; junction bases unmatched: 11.

The chain recombines TRBV28 with TRBJ2-2, with 8 positions matching TRBD1. Germline trimming cut 4 bases from V and 6 bases from J; bases unmatched to any gene: 10. This CDR3 is built from 16 residues. Germline loops: CDR1 MDHEN, CDR2 SYDVKM. Written as DNA, the CDR3 is TGTGCCAGCAGTTCCCCGGGGACAGGTGGCCCCGGGGAGCTGTTTTTT. This sequence encodes CASSSPGTGGPGELFF.

This clone was seen only a few times. CDR3: CASSLSVQQGDEQFF. The CDR3 nucleotides read TGTGCCAGCAGTCTTAGCGTCCAACAGGGCGATGAGCAGTTCTTC. The chain recombines TRBV7-6 with TRBJ2-1; weak D call: TRBD1 (6 bases). Germline CDR1 is SGHVS and CDR2 is FNYEAQ. Trimming cost V 6 bases and J 8 bases, with 20 bases left between them. This CDR3 region has 15 residues.

This rearrangement joins TRBV19 to TRBJ2-1, with TRBD2 identical over 9 bases. Per germline, CDR1 LNHDA and CDR2 SQIVND (reference sequence). V trimming: 4 bases; J trimming: 9 bases; junction bases outside the gene matches: 10. The CDR3 contains 15 residues. The CDR3, as DNA: TGTGCCAGTAGTACCCTTAGCGGGAGCCCGACTGAGCAGTTCTTC. Residues: CASSTLSGSPTEQFF. Filled out from reference TRBV19 and TRBJ2-1, the complete variable domain reads DGGITQSPKYLFRKEGQNVTLSCEQNLNHDAMYWYRQDPGQGLRLIYYSQIVNDFQKGDIAEGYSVSREKKESFPLTVTSAQKNPTAFYLCASSTLSGSPTEQFFGPGTRLTVL.

The V gene is TRBV7-8, the J gene TRBJ1-2, with a weak D call TRBD1 (6 bases). The V end lost 5 bases, the J end lost 8 bases, and 12 bases lay between the germline ends. The germline gives CDR1 SGHVS, CDR2 FQNEAQ. CDR3 length: 12 amino acids. The CDR3 spells CASSLTGHGYTF. CDR3 bases: TGTGCCAGCAGCCTAACAGGGCACGGCTACACCTTC.

V and J are TRBV28 and TRBJ1-1; the D is unclear. The V end was cut by 3 bases, the J end by 5 bases, with 10 bases between. CDR3 length equals 13 residues. Per germline, CDR1 MDHEN and CDR2 SYDVKM. The CDR3 loop is CASSFFQTTEAFF. The CDR3 nucleotides read TGTGCCAGCAGTTTCTTCCAGACTACTGAAGCTTTCTTT. The full variable domain, completed using reference TRBV28 and TRBJ1-1, is DVKVTQSSRYLVKRTGEKVFLECVQDMDHENMFWYRQDPGLGLRLIYFSYDVKMKEKGDIPEGYSVSREKKERFSLILESASTNQTSMYLCASSFFQTTEAFFGQGTRLTVV.

The chain couples TRBV7-8 to TRBJ1-5; 7 nucleotides line up with TRBD1. V dropped 1 base and J dropped 5; count of bases not matched to a gene: 5. Germline V gene sequence: CDR1 SGHVS, CDR2 FQNEAQ. There are 15 residues in the CDR3. The CDR3 reads CASSLDRDRYQPQHF. CDR3 DNA: TGTGCCAGCAGCTTAGATCGGGACAGATATCAGCCCCAGCATTTT. Based on the CDR3 plus reference TRBV7-8 and TRBJ1-5, the full variable domain is GAGVSQSPRYKVAKRGQDVALRCDPISGHVSLFWYQQALGQGPEFLTYFQNEAQLDKSGLPSDRFFAERPEGSVSTLKIQRTQQEDSAVYLCASSLDRDRYQPQHFGDGTRLSIL.

J is TRBJ2-3 and V is TRBV5-4; perhaps TRBD2 as D (6 bases). Germline CDR1 and CDR2: SGHNT and YYREEE (reference sequence). Trimming removed 4 bases from V and 0 bases from J, with 15 bases in between. The CDR3 length is 16 residues. The CDR3 reads CASSPGGGPSTDTQYF. CDR3 bases: TGTGCCAGCAGCCCGGGTGGAGGGCCTAGCACAGATACGCAGTATTTT.

The V gene is TRBV5-1, the J gene TRBJ2-2; the D gene is possibly TRBD1 (5 bases). V lost 0 bases to trimming and J lost 6 bases, with 12 bases between them. The germline V gene encodes CDR1 SGHRS and CDR2 YFSETQ. The CDR3 totals 15 residues. CDR3: CASSLGDRVPGELFF. CDR3 sequence (DNA): TGCGCCAGCAGCTTGGGAGACAGAGTCCCCGGGGAGCTGTTTTTT.

The chain employs TRBV15 and TRBJ2-7, with D possibly TRBD1 on 6 matching bases. Looked up from germline, CDR1 is LNHNV and CDR2 is YYDKDF (reference sequence). With 2 bases removed from V and 6 bases from J, the gap between germline ends came to 11 bases. The CDR3 has 13 residues. The CDR3 loop is CATSRQGSSEQYF. The CDR3 nucleotides read TGTGCCACCAGCAGACAGGGGAGTTCCGAGCAGTACTTC.

This clone was observed a few times. The chain combines TRBV24-1 with TRBJ1-1, with D unresolved. Looked up from germline, CDR1 is KGHDR and CDR2 is SFDVKD. The CDR3 sequence is 13 residues long. Trimming removed 7 bases at V and 1 base at J, with 9 bases between. In DNA, the CDR3 is TGTGCCACCAGCAGGAGGGCGAACACTGAAGCTTTCTTT. It yields the protein CATSRRANTEAFF.

J is TRBJ1-6 and V is TRBV4-1; 9 positions agree with TRBD1. Germline trimming cut 2 bases from V and 10 bases from J; bases unmatched to any gene: 3. Germline CDR1 is MGHRA and CDR2 is YSYEKL. This CDR3 is 14 amino acids long. CDR3 bases: TGCGCCAGCAGCCAAAGACAGGGGGAGTCACCCCTCCACTTT. Translating gives CASSQRQGESPLHF.

The chain couples TRBV5-1 to TRBJ1-1; D possibly corresponds to TRBD1 (6 bases). Germline V gene data show CDR1 as SGHRS and CDR2 as YFSETQ. Between the trimmed V and J ends, which lost 5 bases and 8 bases, there was a span of 19 bases. The CDR3 consists of 14 residues. CDR3 sequence reads: CASRTVAGALEAFF. CDR3 sequence (DNA): TGCGCCAGCAGAACCGTCGCGGGGGCTTTGGAAGCTTTCTTT.

V is TRBV7-9 and J is TRBJ1-1, with D uncertain. This CDR3 is built from 12 residues. V was trimmed by 7 bases and J by 3 bases, leaving 9 bases between them. The germline CDR1 and CDR2 sequences are SEHNR and FQNEAQ (reference sequence). The CDR3 here is CASTLFDTEAFF. CDR3 coding DNA: TGTGCCAGCACCCTATTCGACACTGAAGCTTTCTTT.

The CDR3 DNA follows: TGTGCCAGCAGTTCCGAGGCCGCCAATCAGCCCCAGCATTTT. Amino acid sequence: CASSSEAANQPQHF. The chain recombines TRBV28 with TRBJ1-5; D gene unclear. Germline CDR1 reads MDHEN; CDR2 reads SYDVKM. Trimming left V 4 bases short and J 3 bases short, with 10 bases between. This CDR3 comprises 14 residues.

The chain recombines TRBV14 with TRBJ1-6; D may be TRBD1 (5 bases). Germline V gene data show CDR1 as SGHDN and CDR2 as FVKESK. The CDR3 length is 15 residues. V lost 1 base to trimming and J lost 10 bases, with 14 bases between them. CDR3 in DNA: TGTGCCAGCAGCCAAGTGGGGCGTTCAAGGTCACCCCTCCACTTT. Translation gives CASSQVGRSRSPLHF.

This rearrangement joins TRBV3-1 (or the pseudogene TRBV3-2) to TRBJ1-1, with 9 bases fitting TRBD1. Trimming took 2 bases from V and 6 from J; bases not matched to a gene: 7. The CDR3 length is 15 residues. Germline V gene lookup returns CDR1 LGHDT and CDR2 YNNKEL (reference sequence). The CDR3 protein is CASSQTGTGWAEAFF. In nucleotides, the CDR3 is TGTGCCAGCAGCCAAACCGGGACAGGGTGGGCTGAAGCTTTCTTT.

CDR3 bases: TGTGCCAGCAACCTAGCGGGAAGGGTGGACACCGGGGAGCTGTTTTTT. Its protein is CASNLAGRVDTGELFF. V gene TRBV4-2 combines with J gene TRBJ2-2; 9 bases are a match to TRBD2. Trimming removed 7 bases from V and 3 bases from J; junction bases left unmatched: 9. The length of the CDR3 is 16 residues. The germline CDR1 and CDR2 sequences are LGHNA and YNFKEQ.

The chain recombines TRBV27 with TRBJ2-1; 10 nucleotides line up with TRBD2. The CDR3 contains 16 residues. The J segment lost 0 bases and the V segment lost 3 bases, leaving 2 bases of the junction unmatched. Per the germline V gene, CDR1 is MNHEY and CDR2 is SMNVEV (reference sequence). The CDR3 region is CASSFASGSSYNEQFF. CDR3 DNA sequence: TGTGCCAGCAGTTTTGCTAGCGGGAGCTCCTACAATGAGCAGTTCTTC.

The chain links TRBV6-5 to TRBJ1-3, with D perhaps TRBD1 (6 bases). V was clipped by 5 bases and J by 0 bases, with 11 bases between them. The V gene's germline CDR1 is MNHEY and CDR2 SVGAGI. The CDR3 loop spans 15 amino acids. The CDR3 reads CASSRGGRSGNTIYF. The CDR3 nucleotides read TGTGCCAGCAGTCGGGGGGGCCGCTCTGGAAACACCATATATTTT.

This rearrangement joins TRBV27 to TRBJ1-2, with 8 bases that match TRBD1. CDR3 length: 15 residues. V lost 5 bases and J lost 6; bases outside the gene matches: 11. Germline CDR1 MNHEY, CDR2 SMNVEV (reference sequence). The CDR3 nucleotides read TGTGCCAGCAGTCGCCTTCGCGGACAGGGAGATGGCTACACCTTC. Its protein product is CASSRLRGQGDGYTF.

The sample holds one count of this clone. V is TRBV30 and J is TRBJ2-7; 11 bases agree with TRBD1. The J segment lost 3 bases and the V segment lost 0 bases, leaving 4 bases of the junction unmatched. The CDR3 is 15 residues long. Germline CDR1 and CDR2: GTSNPN and SVGIG (reference sequence). Written as DNA, the CDR3 is TGTGCCTGGAGTGTCCCCGGGACAGGGGGCTACGAGCAGTACTTC. It yields the protein CAWSVPGTGGYEQYF.

The CDR3 is CASSLRQQGTGEKLFF. The DNA for the CDR3 is TGTGCCAGCAGCTTAAGGCAACAGGGTACGGGTGAAAAACTGTTTTTT. The J gene is TRBJ1-4, the V gene TRBV7-8; D possibly corresponds to TRBD1 (6 bases). Trimming pared 2 bases from V and 7 bases from J, leaving 17 bases between. Germline-derived CDR1 and CDR2 are SGHVS and FQNEAQ. The CDR3 spans 16 residues.

The chain combines TRBV28 with TRBJ1-1, with D possibly TRBD1 on 6 matching bases. Trimming took off 3 bases at V and 0 bases at J, with 11 bases between the two ends. Germline-derived CDR1 and CDR2 are MDHEN and SYDVKM. This CDR3 spans 15 amino acids. The DNA of the CDR3 is TGTGCCAGCAGTTTGGGAACAGGGATGAACACTGAAGCTTTCTTT. Translated: CASSLGTGMNTEAFF.

The genes are TRBV4-1 and TRBJ2-1; possibly TRBD2 for D (6 bases). Per germline, CDR1 MGHRA and CDR2 YSYEKL. The CDR3 loop spans 16 amino acids. Trimming removed 2 bases from V and 0 bases from J, with 11 bases in between. The CDR3 coding sequence is TGCGCCAGCAGCCAATATGGGGGGAGCTCCTACAATGAGCAGTTCTTC. Its translation: CASSQYGGSSYNEQFF.

This chain connects TRBV18 to TRBJ1-6; D may be TRBD1 (5 bases). V lost 4 bases to trimming and J lost 9 bases, with 22 bases between them. The V gene's germline CDR1 is KGHSH and CDR2 LQKENI. This CDR3 comprises 17 residues. The DNA of the CDR3 is TGTGCCAGCTCACTCGTACCAGGGTCCCAAAAAGCTTCACCCCTCCACTTT. Encoded protein: CASSLVPGSQKASPLHF.

The sample holds one count of this clone. The chain links TRBV4-1 to TRBJ2-7, with 14 bases lining up with TRBD2. The CDR3 extends over 16 amino acids. Per germline, CDR1 MGHRA and CDR2 YSYEKL. Trimming cost V 4 bases and J 4 bases; bases outside gene matches: 6. DNA for the CDR3: TGCGCCAGCAGCCGAGGGACTAGCGGGAGTTTGTACGAGCAGTACTTC. Its translation is CASSRGTSGSLYEQYF.